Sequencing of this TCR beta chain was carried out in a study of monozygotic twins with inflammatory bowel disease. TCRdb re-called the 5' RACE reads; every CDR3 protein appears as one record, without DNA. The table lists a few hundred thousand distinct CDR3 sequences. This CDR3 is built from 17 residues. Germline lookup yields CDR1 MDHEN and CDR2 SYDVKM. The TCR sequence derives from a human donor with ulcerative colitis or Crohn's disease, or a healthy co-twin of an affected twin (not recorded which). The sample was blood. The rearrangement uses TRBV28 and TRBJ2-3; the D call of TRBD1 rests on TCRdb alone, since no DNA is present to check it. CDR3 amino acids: CASSLPGQGSNTDTQYF.